This T cell receptor (beta chain) was captured in a study of cytomegalovirus exposure and HLA in healthy donors. This CDR3 has 17 amino acids. Germline assignment: CDR1 MNHEY and CDR2 SMNVEV (reference sequence). The ends lost 0 bases at V and 7 bases at J; junction bases unmatched: 12. Among the donors, all were healthy bone marrow donors. With respect to this clone: Its target is unknown. The sample has other DNA sequences that encode this CDR3 too.

The PCR used 60 Vbeta and 13 Jbeta primers. TCRdb's copy holds only in-frame clones and misses some; the assay was immunoSEQ multiplex PCR. The sample carries fewer than 250,000 clones, 80% to 90% recorded once. Study-wide results and caveats: Within an earlier analysis, most TCR beta V segments proved productive either about 90% or about 30% of the time. Common viral pathogens seemed, in a later analysis, to connect with several of the most significant clusters.

The J gene is TRBJ1-5, the V gene TRBV27, with TRBD1 matching over 7 bases. Material: PBMCs. This TCR came from a man in his forties in good health and CMV-seropositive. As DNA, the CDR3 is TGTGCCAGCAGTTTATCATTTATAGGGCAGGGGGGACAGCCCCAGCATTTT. It yields the protein CASSLSFIGQGGQPQHF.